These T cell receptor beta chains were read from a single sample in a study of control samples from healthy donors and cancer patients. Assay used: immunoSEQ multiplex PCR; TCRdb lists only in-frame clones, some missing. The sample has more than 85,000 clones; approximately 88% are singletons. The source material was PBMCs. The source is a woman in her sixties with lung cancer. CDR3s include the opening cysteine and the closing phenylalanine or tryptophan. Fields, in order: D gene, clone size, J gene, V gene, CDR3 DNA, CDR3 protein. D genes are given only for firm matches. The size entry is marked missing in some rows and otherwise reads once, few, many or a size class.

TRBD1	NA	TRBJ2-2	TRBV5-4	TGTGCCAGCAGCTGGGACAGGGGAGGCACCGGGGAGCTGTTTTTT	CASSWDRGGTGELFF
NA	NA	TRBJ2-2	TRBV25-1	TGTGCCAGCAGGGGGGCCGGGGAGCTGTTTTTT	CASRGAGELFF
TRBD2	NA	TRBJ2-1	TRBV14	TGTGCCAGCAGTTTTGGGAGGGGCCAGGATGAGCAGTTCTTC	CASSFGRGQDEQFF
TRBD1	NA	TRBJ1-1	TRBV5-1	TGCGCCAGCAGCCCCGGACAGGGGGGCCTGAACACTGAAGCTTTCTTT	CASSPGQGGLNTEAFF
NA	NA	TRBJ1-3	TRBV5-1	TGCGCCAGCAGCTTGCAGGGCGGCTCTGGAAACACCATATATTTT	CASSLQGGSGNTIYF
TRBD2	few	TRBJ2-3	TRBV5-1	TGCGCCAGCAGCCAGGGGACTAGCGGGTATGATACGCAGTATTTT	CASSQGTSGYDTQYF
NA	once	TRBJ1-1	TRBV11-2	TGTGCCAGCAGCTTAGAGGTGAACACTGAAGCTTTCTTT	CASSLEVNTEAFF
NA	NA	TRBJ2-1	TRBV4-2	TGTGCCAGCAGATTGAGCACACGCGGGGTAGTTGAGCAGTTCTTC	CASRLSTRGVVEQFF
TRBD2	NA	TRBJ2-3	TRBV6-1	TGTGCCAGCAGTGAGGGACTAGCGGGAGAGGGAAATTGGGATACGCAGTATTTT	CASSEGLAGEGNWDTQYF
NA	NA	TRBJ1-5	TRBV28	TGTGCCAGCAGTTCCGACGGACTCAATCAGCCCCAGCATTTT	CASSSDGLNQPQHF
NA	few	TRBJ1-3	TRBV4-2	TGTGCCAGCAGCCAAGAGTCTCGACAGTACTCTGGAAACACCATATATTTT	CASSQESRQYSGNTIYF
NA	NA	TRBJ1-6	TRBV3-1/TRBV3-2	TGTGCCAGCAGCCAAGGGATTGTGACCCTTTCCATCTATAATTCACCCCTCCACTTT	CASSQGIVTLSIYNSPLHF
NA	NA	TRBJ1-1	TRBV7-9	TGTGCCAGCATAGCACTCCGGGGGGGAGAGGACACTGAAGCTTTCTTT	CASIALRGGEDTEAFF
NA	NA	TRBJ1-2	TRBV11-3	TGTGCCAGCAGCCATGAAAACGGGTATGGCTACACCTTC	CASSHENGYGYTF
NA	NA	TRBJ2-7	TRBV6-5	TGTGCCAGCAGTTACTCGAGAGAGCAGTACTTC	CASSYSREQYF
NA	NA	TRBJ1-1	TRBV6-2/TRBV6-3	TGTGCCAGCAGTCTTAGATACCGCCAGGGATCCACTGAAGCTTTCTTT	CASSLRYRQGSTEAFF
NA	few	TRBJ2-3	TRBV5-1	TGCGCCAGCAGCTTGCAAGGGGGTGGTGCAGATACGCAGTATTTT	CASSLQGGGADTQYF
TRBD2	NA	TRBJ2-7	TRBV7-9	TGTGCCAGCAGCTTTACGGGAGGGCCGGGAAACGAGCAGTACTTC	CASSFTGGPGNEQYF
TRBD2	NA	TRBJ2-3	TRBV24-1	TGTGCCACCAGTGATGGGACTAGCGGAGCCTTCACAGATACGCAGTATTTT	CATSDGTSGAFTDTQYF
NA	NA	TRBJ1-3	TRBV7-2	TGTGCCAGCAGCTTATTTCCCGGAGGAAACACCATATATTTT	CASSLFPGGNTIYF
NA	NA	TRBJ1-4	TRBV3-1/TRBV3-2	TGTGCCAGCAGCCAAGATCGGGGGGGATTGACTAATGAAAAACTGTTTTTT	CASSQDRGGLTNEKLFF
NA	NA	TRBJ2-5	TRBV30	TGTGCCTGGAGATCAGAGGAGACCCAGTACTTC	CAWRSEETQYF
NA	NA	TRBJ1-5	TRBV3-1/TRBV3-2	TGTGCCAGCAGCCGAAGTGCAGGCAATCAGCCCCAGCATTTT	CASSRSAGNQPQHF
TRBD1	NA	TRBJ1-1	TRBV7-9	TGTGCCAGCAGCGTCGGGACAGGCATGAACACTGAAGCTTTCTTT	CASSVGTGMNTEAFF
TRBD1	once	TRBJ1-1	TRBV11-2	TGTGCCAGCAGCTTAGGGACAGGGCGGATGAACACTGAAGCTTTCTTT	CASSLGTGRMNTEAFF
NA	once	TRBJ2-5	TRBV3-1/TRBV3-2	TGTGCCAGCAGCCCCGGAAGGGCGGGGACCCAGTACTTC	CASSPGRAGTQYF
NA	NA	TRBJ1-4	TRBV27	TGTGCCAGCAGTTTATCTTGGAGGGGTACGAGTGAAAAACTGTTTTTT	CASSLSWRGTSEKLFF
NA	NA	TRBJ1-1	TRBV5-6	TGTGCCAGCATCACGGGGGGGGGCGCTGAAGCTTTCTTT	CASITGGGAEAFF
TRBD1	NA	TRBJ1-2	TRBV3-1/TRBV3-2	TGTGCCAGCAGCCAAGATACGACAGGGCTAGGCTACACCTTC	CASSQDTTGLGYTF
NA	NA	TRBJ1-2	TRBV30	TGTGCTTCCACCACACGGACCACTAACTATGGCTACACCTTC	CASTTRTTNYGYTF
NA	NA	TRBJ2-1	TRBV30	TGTGCCTGGAGTGTACGCGGATCCAATGAGCAGTTCTTC	CAWSVRGSNEQFF
NA	NA	TRBJ1-3	TRBV19	TGTGCCAGTAGTATAGGACAGCTCTCTGGAAACACCATATATTTT	CASSIGQLSGNTIYF
TRBD2	NA	TRBJ2-1	TRBV3-1/TRBV3-2	TGTGCCAGCAGCCAGGGACTAGCTGACAATGAGCAGTTCTTC	CASSQGLADNEQFF
NA	NA	TRBJ1-3	TRBV6-6	TGTGCCAGTAAGCGAGTCGGCTCTGGAAACACCATATATTTT	CASKRVGSGNTIYF
TRBD1	NA	TRBJ2-7	TRBV5-1	TGCGCCAGCAGCCCTGGACAGGGGGAAATGACGAGCGAGCAGTACTTC	CASSPGQGEMTSEQYF
NA	NA	TRBJ1-1	TRBV6-5	TGTGCCAGCAGTCCTCGCTTGGGACTGTTCGAAGCTTTCTTT	CASSPRLGLFEAFF
NA	NA	TRBJ1-4	TRBV27	TGTGCCAGCAGTTTTTCCGGAGTTGCTGAAAAACTGTTTTTT	CASSFSGVAEKLFF
TRBD1	NA	TRBJ2-7	TRBV12-3/TRBV12-4	TGTGCCAGCAGACTCCGGGACAGCTACGAGCAGTACTTC	CASRLRDSYEQYF
TRBD2	NA	TRBJ2-7	TRBV9	TGTGCCAGCAGCGTAGCTATTGGACTAGCGGGAATTGAGCAGTACTTC	CASSVAIGLAGIEQYF
NA	NA	TRBJ1-1	TRBV7-9	TGTGCCAGCAGCTTAAGAGGAAGCATTCTGGACACTGAAGCTTTCTTT	CASSLRGSILDTEAFF
TRBD1	NA	TRBJ1-1	TRBV30	TGTGCCTGGAGTCGGCACAGGGGGACTGAAGCTTTCTTT	CAWSRHRGTEAFF
TRBD1	NA	TRBJ2-2	TRBV7-9	TGTGCCAGCAGCACACCGGGACAGGGGTTATCCGGGGAGCTGTTTTTT	CASSTPGQGLSGELFF
NA	NA	TRBJ1-1	TRBV6-5	TGTGCCAGCAGTTACAACAGGGCCGCTGAAGCTTTCTTT	CASSYNRAAEAFF
NA	NA	TRBJ1-1	TRBV27	TGTGCCAGCAGTTTAAGGAGCATGGGAAACACTGAAGCTTTCTTT	CASSLRSMGNTEAFF
NA	NA	TRBJ1-5	TRBV12-3/TRBV12-4	TGTGCCAGCAGTTTTTCCGGGTTCCAGCCCCAGCATTTT	CASSFSGFQPQHF
NA	NA	TRBJ2-1	TRBV7-9	TGTGCCAGCAGTTTCGCCGGGACGAGCTCCTACAATGAGCAGTTCTTC	CASSFAGTSSYNEQFF
TRBD2	few	TRBJ2-1	TRBV4-1	TGCGCCAGCAGCCGTGGACTAGCGGGGGGAAGGGAGCAGTTCTTC	CASSRGLAGGREQFF
NA	NA	TRBJ1-5	TRBV21-1	TGTGCCAGCAGCAAAGCGGGACAGGGAACCCAGCCTGCGCATCAGCCCCAGCATTTT	CASSKAGQGTQPAHQPQHF
NA	NA	TRBJ2-4	TRBV12-3/TRBV12-4	TGTGCCAGCAGTTTACCGACGCCGGGCATTCAGTACTTC	CASSLPTPGIQYF
TRBD1	NA	TRBJ2-1	TRBV19	TGTGCCAGTAGTATATATGGGGGACAGGGGGCGACGAATGAGCAGTTCTTC	CASSIYGGQGATNEQFF
NA	NA	TRBJ1-2	TRBV27	TGTGCCAGCAGTCTAACAATCGCAGGGAATTACTATGGCTACACCTTC	CASSLTIAGNYYGYTF
NA	NA	TRBJ1-1	TRBV30	TGTGCCTCTACCAGGGCTGGGGCTGAAGCTTTCTTT	CASTRAGAEAFF
NA	NA	TRBJ1-5	TRBV6-1	TGTGCCAGCAGTGAACAAAGGGTTCGGCAACAGCCCCAGCATTTT	CASSEQRVRQQPQHF
NA	NA	TRBJ1-5	TRBV7-8	TGTGCCAGCAGCTTAGGAGGCCTACTTGTTGAGCCCCAGCATTTT	CASSLGGLLVEPQHF
NA	NA	TRBJ1-5	TRBV30	TGTGCCTGGAGTCCTTCCTCCGGGACACCCCAGCATTTT	CAWSPSSGTPQHF
NA	NA	TRBJ1-3	TRBV6-1	TGTGCCAGCAGTGATTACACCTCTGGAAACACCATATATTTT	CASSDYTSGNTIYF
NA	NA	TRBJ1-2	TRBV27	TGTGCCAGCAGTTTGGCTGGTAGCTATGGCTACACCTTC	CASSLAGSYGYTF
TRBD1	NA	TRBJ2-7	TRBV5-1	TGCGCCAGCAGCTTACAGCCGGGACAGGGTCGGTCAGCGGGCTACGAGCAGTACTTC	CASSLQPGQGRSAGYEQYF
TRBD2	NA	TRBJ2-1	TRBV3-1/TRBV3-2	TGTGCCAGCAGCCAAGATTCCGGGACTAGCAATGAGCAGTTCTTC	CASSQDSGTSNEQFF
NA	NA	TRBJ2-1	TRBV2	TGTGCCAGCAGTGACAGTCCCCAAGGGGGTGAGCAGTTCTTC	CASSDSPQGGEQFF